This is a list of T cell receptor beta chains from one sample in a study of blood T cell repertoires in COVID-19. Libraries were prepared by immunoSEQ multiplex PCR; TCRdb keeps only in-frame clonotypes and omits some of them. Found here are 250,000 or so clones, around 89% of them singletons; the top ten hold roughly 9%. The material sequenced was PBMCs or T cells enriched from blood (not recorded which). The receptors come from a man in his forties or fifties who had recovered from COVID-19. The CDR3 runs from the conserved cysteine through the conserved F or W.

>TRBJ2-2|TRBV5-1|18
CASSLGLGGLANTGELFF
>TRBJ1-2|TRBV19|14
CASSMRNREHGYTF
>TRBJ2-7|TRBV3-1/TRBV3-2|19
CASTLSLSGGTGKRIEQYF
>TRBJ1-1|TRBV16|14
CASSQSGGNTEAFF
>TRBJ1-2|TRBV15|15
CATSRGTGRNYGYTF
>TRBJ2-2|TRBV28|16
CASRRRRTSGPGELFF
>TRBJ2-3|TRBV6-5|15
CASSLAGASTDTQYF
>TRBJ2-1|TRBV2|16
CASSESGTSGTTRQFF
>TRBJ1-1|TRBV5-1|14
CASSLAGQNTEAFF
>TRBJ1-6|TRBV13|17
CASSPVGQGSNNSPLHF
>TRBJ1-1|TRBV30|13
CAWSVGGNTEAFF
>TRBJ1-2|TRBV6-5|14
CASSRYGGNYGYTF
>TRBJ2-1|TRBV23-1|18
CASSHPSGRERRLNEQFF
>TRBJ1-1|TRBV3-1/TRBV3-2|17
CASSPRWGRIFSTEAFF
>TRBJ1-2|TRBV19|12
CASSQGASGYTF
>TRBJ1-3|TRBV5-4|16
CASSLGTGRFGNTIYF
>TRBJ2-7|TRBV30|13
CAWIKRDSYEQYF
>TRBJ1-5|TRBV6-2/TRBV6-3|17
CASSYWGQGIGIEPQHF
>TRBJ2-5|TRBV2|13
CASRGARQETQYF
>TRBJ1-6|TRBV12-3/TRBV12-4|12
CASSKQGSPLHF